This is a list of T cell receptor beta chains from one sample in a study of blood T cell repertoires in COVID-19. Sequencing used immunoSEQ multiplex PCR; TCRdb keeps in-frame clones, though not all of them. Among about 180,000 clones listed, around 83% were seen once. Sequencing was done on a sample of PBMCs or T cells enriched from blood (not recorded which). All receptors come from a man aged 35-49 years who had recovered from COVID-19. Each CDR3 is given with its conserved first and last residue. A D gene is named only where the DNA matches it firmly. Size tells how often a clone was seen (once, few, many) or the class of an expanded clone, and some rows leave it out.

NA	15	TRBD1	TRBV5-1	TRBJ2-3	TGCGCCAGCAGCCTACTTGGGCAGGGGGCAGATACGCAGTATTTT	CASSLLGQGADTQYF
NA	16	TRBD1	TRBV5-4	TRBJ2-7	TGTGCCAGCAGCCCGGGGAGCGGACAGGGGGTTTACGAGCAGTACTTC	CASSPGSGQGVYEQYF
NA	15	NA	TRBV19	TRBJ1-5	TGTGCCAGTAGTGAAGCAGGGTACTACAATCAGCCCCAGCATTTT	CASSEAGYYNQPQHF
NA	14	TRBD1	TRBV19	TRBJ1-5	TGTGCCAGGCAGCCAGGGGGCTACAATCAGCCCCAGCATTTT	CARQPGGYNQPQHF
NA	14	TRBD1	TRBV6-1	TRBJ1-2	TGTGCCAGCAGTGAAAGGTCAGGACAGGATGGCTACACCTTC	CASSERSGQDGYTF
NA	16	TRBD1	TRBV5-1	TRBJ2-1	TGCGCCAGCAGCCGGAACGGACAGGGGTCCTACAATGAGCAGTTCTTC	CASSRNGQGSYNEQFF
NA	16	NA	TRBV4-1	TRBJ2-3	TGCGCCAGCAGCCAAGCAGAACGTCGCCTCTCGGATACGCAGTATTTT	CASSQAERRLSDTQYF
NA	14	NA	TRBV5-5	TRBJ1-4	TGTGCCAGCAGCTTGGACAGCTCTAATGAAAAACTGTTTTTT	CASSLDSSNEKLFF
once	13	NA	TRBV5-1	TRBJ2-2	TGCGCCAGCAGCTTGTCGTCCAGGGGGGTGCTGTTTTTT	CASSLSSRGVLFF
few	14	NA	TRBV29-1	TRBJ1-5	TGCAGCGTTAACCAGGGAGGGGGCAATCAGCCCCAGCATTTT	CSVNQGGGNQPQHF
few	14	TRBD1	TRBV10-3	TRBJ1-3	TGTGCCACAAGCGGGACAGGGATCGGAAACACCATATATTTT	CATSGTGIGNTIYF